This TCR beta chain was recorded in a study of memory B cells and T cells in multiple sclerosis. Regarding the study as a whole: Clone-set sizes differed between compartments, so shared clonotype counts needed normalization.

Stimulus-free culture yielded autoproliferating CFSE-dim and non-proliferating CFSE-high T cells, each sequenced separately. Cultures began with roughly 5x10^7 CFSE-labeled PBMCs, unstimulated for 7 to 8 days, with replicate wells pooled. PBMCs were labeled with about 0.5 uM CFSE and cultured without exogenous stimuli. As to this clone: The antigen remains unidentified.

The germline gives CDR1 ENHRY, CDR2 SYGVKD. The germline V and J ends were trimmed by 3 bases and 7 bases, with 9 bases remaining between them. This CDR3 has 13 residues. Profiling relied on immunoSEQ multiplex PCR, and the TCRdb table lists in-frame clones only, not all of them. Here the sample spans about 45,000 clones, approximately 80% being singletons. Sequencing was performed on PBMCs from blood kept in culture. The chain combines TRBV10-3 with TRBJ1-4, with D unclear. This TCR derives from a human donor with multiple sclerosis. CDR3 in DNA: TGTGCCATCAGTGAACAAGTAGGTGAAAAACTGTTTTTT. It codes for CAISEQVGEKLFF.